This TCR beta chain was documented in a study of T-cell reconstitution after alpha-beta-depleted transplantation in children. A TCRbeta library incorporating unique molecular identifiers was prepared. TCRdb called the PCR reads again in MiXCR, with one record for every CDR3 protein. The sample has some 200,000 distinct CDR3 sequences, more than 14% seen once. Trimming stripped 5 bases from V and 11 bases from J, with 14 bases between. The CDR3 sequence is 12 residues long. About this clonotype itself: A clone one base away is much larger, so this may be a read error.

The sequenced sample was PBMCs from the stem cell graft donor, obtained from the stem cell graft. J is TRBJ2-3 and V is TRBV12-3 or TRBV12-4; a possible D gene is TRBD2 (6 bases). This TCR was recovered from a human donor who donated a stem cell graft to a child with acute lymphoblastic leukemia. The CDR3 reads CASSGIGTLQYF. The CDR3 DNA sequence: TGTGCCAGCAGTGGGATTGGGACTCTGCAGTATTTT.